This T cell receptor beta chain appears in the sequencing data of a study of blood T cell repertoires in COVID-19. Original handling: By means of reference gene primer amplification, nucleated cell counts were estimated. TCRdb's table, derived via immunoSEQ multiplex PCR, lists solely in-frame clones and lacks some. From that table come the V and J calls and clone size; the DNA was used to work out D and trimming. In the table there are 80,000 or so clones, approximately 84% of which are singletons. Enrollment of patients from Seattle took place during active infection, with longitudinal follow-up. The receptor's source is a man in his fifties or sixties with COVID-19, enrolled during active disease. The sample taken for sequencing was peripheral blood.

The CDR3 bases are TGTGCCAGCAGTTTAGGGAGTGGTGAAGAGACCCAGTACTTC. This sequence encodes CASSLGSGEETQYF. The chain recombines TRBV27 with TRBJ2-5; tentative D call: TRBD2 (5 bases). Between the trimmed V and J ends, which lost 2 bases and 3 bases, there was a span of 10 bases. Germline V CDR1 and CDR2: MNHEY, SMNVEV (reference sequence). This CDR3 has 14 amino acids.